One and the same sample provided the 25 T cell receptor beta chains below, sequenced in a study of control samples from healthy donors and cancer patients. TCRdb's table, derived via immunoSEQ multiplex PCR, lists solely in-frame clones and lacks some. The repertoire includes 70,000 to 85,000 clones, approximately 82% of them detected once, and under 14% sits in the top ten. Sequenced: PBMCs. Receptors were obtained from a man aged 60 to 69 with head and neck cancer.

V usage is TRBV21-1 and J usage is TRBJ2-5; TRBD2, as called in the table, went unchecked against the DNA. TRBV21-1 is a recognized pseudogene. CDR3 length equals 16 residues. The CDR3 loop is CASSKGIGAGEKTQYF. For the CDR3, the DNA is TGTGCCAGCAGCAAAGGGATCGGGGCGGGGGAAAAGACCCAGTACTTC.

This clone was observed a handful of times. CDR3 in DNA: TGTGCCAGCAGCCCCCCCCAGTTGAGGGGCGAGACCCAGTACTTC. This gives the protein CASSPPQLRGETQYF. The rearrangement joins TRBV5-6 to TRBJ2-5; D may be TRBD1 or TRBD2 (5 bases each). This CDR3 contains 15 residues. Germline CDR1 is SGHDT and CDR2 is YYEEEE. With 4 bases removed from V and 5 bases from J, the gap between germline ends came to 18 bases.

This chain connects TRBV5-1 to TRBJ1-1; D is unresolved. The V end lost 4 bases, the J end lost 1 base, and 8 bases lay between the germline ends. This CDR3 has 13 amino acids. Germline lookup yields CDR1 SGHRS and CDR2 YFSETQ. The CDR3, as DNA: TGCGCCAGCAGCCCAGGATGGAACACTGAAGCTTTCTTT. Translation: CASSPGWNTEAFF. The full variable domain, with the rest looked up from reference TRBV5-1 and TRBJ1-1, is KAGVTQTPRYLIKTRGQQVTLSCSPISGHRSVSWYQQTPGQGLQFLFEYFSETQRNKGNFPGRFSGRQFSNSRSEMNVSTLELGDSALYLCASSPGWNTEAFFGQGTRLTVV.

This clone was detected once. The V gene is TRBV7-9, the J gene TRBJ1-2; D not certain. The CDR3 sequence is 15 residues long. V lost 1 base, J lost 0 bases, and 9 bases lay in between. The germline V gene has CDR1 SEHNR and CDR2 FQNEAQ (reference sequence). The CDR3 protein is CASSLDNGANYGYTF. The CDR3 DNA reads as TGTGCCAGCAGCTTAGATAACGGGGCTAACTATGGCTACACCTTC. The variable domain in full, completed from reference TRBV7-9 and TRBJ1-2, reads DTGVSQNPRHKITKRGQNVTFRCDPISEHNRLYWYRQTLGQGPEFLTYFQNEAQLEKSRLLSDRFSAERPKGSFSTLEIQRTEQGDSAMYLCASSLDNGANYGYTFGSGTRLTVV.

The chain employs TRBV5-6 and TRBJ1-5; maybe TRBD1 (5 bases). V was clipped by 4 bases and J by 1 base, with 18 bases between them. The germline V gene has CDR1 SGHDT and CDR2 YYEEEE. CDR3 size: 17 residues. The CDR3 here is CASSAGGGFWSNQPQHF. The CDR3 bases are TGTGCCAGCAGCGCCGGCGGGGGGTTTTGGAGCAATCAGCCCCAGCATTTT. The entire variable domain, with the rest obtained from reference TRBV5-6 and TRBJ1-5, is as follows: DAGVTQSPTHLIKTRGQQVTLRCSPKSGHDTVSWYQQALGQGPQFIFQYYEEEERQRGNFPDRFSGHQFPNYSSELNVNALLLGDSALYLCASSAGGGFWSNQPQHFGDGTRLSIL.

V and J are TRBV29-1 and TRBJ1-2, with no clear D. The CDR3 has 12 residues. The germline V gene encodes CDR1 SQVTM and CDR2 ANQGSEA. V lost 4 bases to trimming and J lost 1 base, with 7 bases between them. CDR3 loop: CSVGILNYGYTF. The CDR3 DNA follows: TGCAGCGTTGGAATTCTTAACTATGGCTACACCTTC.

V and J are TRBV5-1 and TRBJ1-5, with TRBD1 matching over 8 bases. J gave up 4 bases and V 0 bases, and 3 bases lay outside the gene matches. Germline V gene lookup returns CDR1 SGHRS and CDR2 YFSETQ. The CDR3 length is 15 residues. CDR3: CASSLAGQGNQPQHF. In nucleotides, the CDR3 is TGCGCCAGCAGCTTGGCCGGACAGGGAAATCAGCCCCAGCATTTT. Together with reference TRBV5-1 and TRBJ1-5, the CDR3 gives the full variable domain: KAGVTQTPRYLIKTRGQQVTLSCSPISGHRSVSWYQQTPGQGLQFLFEYFSETQRNKGNFPGRFSGRQFSNSRSEMNVSTLELGDSALYLCASSLAGQGNQPQHFGDGTRLSIL.

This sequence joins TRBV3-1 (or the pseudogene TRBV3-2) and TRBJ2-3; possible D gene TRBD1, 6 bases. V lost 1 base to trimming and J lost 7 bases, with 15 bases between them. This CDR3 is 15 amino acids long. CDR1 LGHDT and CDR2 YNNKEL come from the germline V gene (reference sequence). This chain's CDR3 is CASSQGTGQWNTQYF. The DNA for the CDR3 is TGTGCCAGCAGCCAAGGGACCGGACAGTGGAATACGCAGTATTTT.

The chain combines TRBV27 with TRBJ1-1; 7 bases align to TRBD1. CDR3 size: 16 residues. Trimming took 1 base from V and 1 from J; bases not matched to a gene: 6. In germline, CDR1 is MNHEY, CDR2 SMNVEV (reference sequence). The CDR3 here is CASSLWGGQRNTEAFF. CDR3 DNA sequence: TGTGCCAGCAGTTTATGGGGGGGACAGAGGAACACTGAAGCTTTCTTT.

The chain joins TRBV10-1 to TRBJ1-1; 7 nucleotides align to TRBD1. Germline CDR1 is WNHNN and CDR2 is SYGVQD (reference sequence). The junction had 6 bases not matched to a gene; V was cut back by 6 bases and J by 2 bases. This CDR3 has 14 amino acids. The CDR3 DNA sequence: TGCGCCAGCAGCCTTCAGGGGGTCAACACTGAAGCTTTCTTT. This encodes CASSLQGVNTEAFF.

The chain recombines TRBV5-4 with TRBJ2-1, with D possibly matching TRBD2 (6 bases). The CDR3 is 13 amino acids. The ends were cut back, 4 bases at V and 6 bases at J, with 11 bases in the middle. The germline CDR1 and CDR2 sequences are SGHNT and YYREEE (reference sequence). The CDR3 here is CASSVGDSNEQFF. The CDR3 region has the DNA TGTGCCAGCAGCGTTGGGGACTCCAATGAGCAGTTCTTC.

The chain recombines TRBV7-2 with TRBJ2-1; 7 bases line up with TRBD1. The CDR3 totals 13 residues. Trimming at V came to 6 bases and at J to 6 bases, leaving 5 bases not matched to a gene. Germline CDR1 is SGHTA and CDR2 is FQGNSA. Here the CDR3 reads CASRPPGGNEQFF. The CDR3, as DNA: TGTGCCAGCAGGCCCCCAGGGGGCAATGAGCAGTTCTTC.

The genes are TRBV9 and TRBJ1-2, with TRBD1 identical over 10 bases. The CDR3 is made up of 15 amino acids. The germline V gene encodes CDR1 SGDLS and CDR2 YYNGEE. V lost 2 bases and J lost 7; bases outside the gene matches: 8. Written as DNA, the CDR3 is TGTGCCAGCAGCGTCGGCTGGGACAGGGGAACTGGCTACACCTTC. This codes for CASSVGWDRGTGYTF.

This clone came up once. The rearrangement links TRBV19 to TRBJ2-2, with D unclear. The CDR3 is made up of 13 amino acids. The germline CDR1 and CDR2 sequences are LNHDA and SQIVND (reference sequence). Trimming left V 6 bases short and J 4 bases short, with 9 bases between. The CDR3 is CASRQSVTGELFF. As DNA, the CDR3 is TGTGCCAGTAGACAGTCGGTCACCGGGGAGCTGTTTTTT.

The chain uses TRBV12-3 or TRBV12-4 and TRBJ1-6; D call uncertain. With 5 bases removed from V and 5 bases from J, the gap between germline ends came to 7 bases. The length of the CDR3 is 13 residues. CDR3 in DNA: TGTGCCAGCAGTCTTGCAAATAATTCACCCCTCCACTTT. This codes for CASSLANNSPLHF.

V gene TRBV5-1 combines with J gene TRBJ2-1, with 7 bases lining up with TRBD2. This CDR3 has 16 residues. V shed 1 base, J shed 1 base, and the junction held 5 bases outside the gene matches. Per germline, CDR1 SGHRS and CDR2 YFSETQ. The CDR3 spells CASSLPLSGSYNEQFF. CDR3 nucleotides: TGCGCCAGCAGCTTGCCACTTAGCGGGTCCTACAATGAGCAGTTCTTC.

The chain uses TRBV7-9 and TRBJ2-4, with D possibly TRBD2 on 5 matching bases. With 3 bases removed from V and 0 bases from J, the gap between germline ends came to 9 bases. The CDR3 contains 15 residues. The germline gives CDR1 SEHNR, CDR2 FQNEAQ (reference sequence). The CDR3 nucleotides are TGTGCCAGCAGCTTGGAGGTACTAGCCAAAAACATTCAGTACTTC. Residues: CASSLEVLAKNIQYF.

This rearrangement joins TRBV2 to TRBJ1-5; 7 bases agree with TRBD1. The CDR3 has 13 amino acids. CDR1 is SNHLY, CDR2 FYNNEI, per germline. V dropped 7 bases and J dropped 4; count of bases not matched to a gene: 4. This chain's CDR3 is CASNRGLNQPQHF. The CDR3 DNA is TGTGCCAGCAACAGGGGACTGAATCAGCCCCAGCATTTT.

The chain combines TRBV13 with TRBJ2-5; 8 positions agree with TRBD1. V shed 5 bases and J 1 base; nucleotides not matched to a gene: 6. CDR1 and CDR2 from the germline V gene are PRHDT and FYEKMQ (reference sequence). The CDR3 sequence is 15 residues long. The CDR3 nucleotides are TGTGCCAGCAGCCGTCTCGGACAGGGCCAAGAGACCCAGTACTTC. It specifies CASSRLGQGQETQYF.

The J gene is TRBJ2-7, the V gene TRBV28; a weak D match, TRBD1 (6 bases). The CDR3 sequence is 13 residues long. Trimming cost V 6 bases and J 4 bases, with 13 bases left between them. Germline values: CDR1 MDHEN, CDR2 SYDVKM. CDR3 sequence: CASRTSQGYEQYF. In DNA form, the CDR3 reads TGTGCCAGCAGGACCTCACAGGGATACGAGCAGTACTTC.

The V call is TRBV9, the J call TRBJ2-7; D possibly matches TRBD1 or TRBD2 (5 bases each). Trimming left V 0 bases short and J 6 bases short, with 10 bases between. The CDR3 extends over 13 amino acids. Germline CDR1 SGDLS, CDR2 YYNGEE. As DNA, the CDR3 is TGTGCCAGCAGCGTAGCTACTAGGGGCGAGCAGTACTTC. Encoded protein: CASSVATRGEQYF.

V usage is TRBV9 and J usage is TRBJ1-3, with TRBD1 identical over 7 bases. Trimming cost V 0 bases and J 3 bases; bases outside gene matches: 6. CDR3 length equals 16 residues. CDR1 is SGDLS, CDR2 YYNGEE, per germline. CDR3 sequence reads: CASSVATGESGNTIYF. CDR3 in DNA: TGTGCCAGCAGCGTAGCAACAGGGGAAAGTGGAAACACCATATATTTT. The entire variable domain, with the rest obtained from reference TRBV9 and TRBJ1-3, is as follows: DSGVTQTPKHLITATGQRVTLRCSPRSGDLSVYWYQQSLDQGLQFLIQYYNGEERAKGNILERFSAQQFPDLHSELNLSSLELGDSALYFCASSVATGESGNTIYFGEGSWLTVV.

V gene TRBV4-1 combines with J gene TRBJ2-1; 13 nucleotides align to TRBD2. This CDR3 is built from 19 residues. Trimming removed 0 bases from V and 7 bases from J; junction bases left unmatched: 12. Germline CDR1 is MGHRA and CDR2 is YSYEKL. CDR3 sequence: CASSQDAPQPGLAGNEQFF. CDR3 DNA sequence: TGCGCCAGCAGCCAAGATGCCCCTCAACCGGGACTAGCGGGGAATGAGCAGTTCTTC.

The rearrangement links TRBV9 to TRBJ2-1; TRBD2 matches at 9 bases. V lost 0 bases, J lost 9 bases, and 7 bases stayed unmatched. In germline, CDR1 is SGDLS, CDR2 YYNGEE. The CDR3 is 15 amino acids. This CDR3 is CASSVVVAGEGEQFF. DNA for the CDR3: TGTGCCAGCAGCGTAGTGGTAGCGGGAGAAGGTGAGCAGTTCTTC.

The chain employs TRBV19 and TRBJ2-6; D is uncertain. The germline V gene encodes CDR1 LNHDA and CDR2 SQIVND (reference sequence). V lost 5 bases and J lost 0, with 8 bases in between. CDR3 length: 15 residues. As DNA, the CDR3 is TGTGCCAGTAGTGGGATCTACTCTGGGGCCAACGTCCTGACTTTC. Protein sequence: CASSGIYSGANVLTF.